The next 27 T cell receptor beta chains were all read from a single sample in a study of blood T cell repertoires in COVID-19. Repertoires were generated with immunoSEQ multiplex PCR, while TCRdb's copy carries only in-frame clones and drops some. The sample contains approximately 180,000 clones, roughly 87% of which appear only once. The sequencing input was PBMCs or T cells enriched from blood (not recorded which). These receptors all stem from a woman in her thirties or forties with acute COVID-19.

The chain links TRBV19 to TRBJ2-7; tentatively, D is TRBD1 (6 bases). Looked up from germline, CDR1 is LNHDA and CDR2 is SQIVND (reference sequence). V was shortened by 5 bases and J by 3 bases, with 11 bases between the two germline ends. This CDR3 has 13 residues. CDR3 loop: CASSFRDNYEQYF. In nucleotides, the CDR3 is TGTGCCAGTAGTTTCCGGGACAACTACGAGCAGTACTTC. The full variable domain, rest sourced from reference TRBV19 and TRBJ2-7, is DGGITQSPKYLFRKEGQNVTLSCEQNLNHDAMYWYRQDPGQGLRLIYYSQIVNDFQKGDIAEGYSVSREKKESFPLTVTSAQKNPTAFYLCASSFRDNYEQYFGPGTRLTVT.

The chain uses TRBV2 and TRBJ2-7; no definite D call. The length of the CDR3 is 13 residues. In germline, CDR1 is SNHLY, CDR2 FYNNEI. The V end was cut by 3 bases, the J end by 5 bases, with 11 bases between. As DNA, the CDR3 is TGTGCCAGCAGTGACCGGGTCCTGGACGAGCAGTACTTC. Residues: CASSDRVLDEQYF.

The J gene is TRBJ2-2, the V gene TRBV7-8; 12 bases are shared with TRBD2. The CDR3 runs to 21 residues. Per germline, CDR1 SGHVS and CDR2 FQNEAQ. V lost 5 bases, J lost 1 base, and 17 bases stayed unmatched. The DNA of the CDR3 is TGTGCCAGCAGCCCGCGCCCCGTTGGACTAGCGGGGACGATGAACACCGGGGAGCTGTTTTTT. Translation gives CASSPRPVGLAGTMNTGELFF.

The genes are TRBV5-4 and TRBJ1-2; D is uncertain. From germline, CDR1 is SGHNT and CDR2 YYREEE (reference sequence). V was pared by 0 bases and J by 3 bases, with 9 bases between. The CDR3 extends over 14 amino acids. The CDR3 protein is CASSLVGSDYGYTF. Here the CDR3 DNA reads TGTGCCAGCAGCTTGGTTGGGAGTGACTATGGCTACACCTTC.

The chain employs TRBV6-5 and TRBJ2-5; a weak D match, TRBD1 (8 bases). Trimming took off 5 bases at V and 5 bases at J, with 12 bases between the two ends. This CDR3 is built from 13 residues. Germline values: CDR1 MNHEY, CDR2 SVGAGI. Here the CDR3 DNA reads TGTGCCAGCAGTAAACAGGGGGGGGAGACCCAGTACTTC. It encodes CASSKQGGETQYF.

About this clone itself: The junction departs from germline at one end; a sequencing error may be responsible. CDR3 in DNA: TGTGCTAGCAGCTTGGGAGGGACAGGGCAAGAGACCCAGTACTTC. It encodes CASSLGGTGQETQYF. V is TRBV7-7 and J is TRBJ2-5; 9 nucleotides align to TRBD1. CDR1 is SSHAT, CDR2 FNYEAQ, per germline (reference sequence). The CDR3 totals 15 residues.

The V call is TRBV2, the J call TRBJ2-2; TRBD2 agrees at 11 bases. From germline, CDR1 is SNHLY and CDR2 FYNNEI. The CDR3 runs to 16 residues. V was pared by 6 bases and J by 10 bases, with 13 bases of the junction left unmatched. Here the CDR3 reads CASRNSGGARSEELFF. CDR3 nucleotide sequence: TGTGCCAGCAGAAATAGCGGGGGGGCCCGTTCGGAGGAGCTGTTTTTT.

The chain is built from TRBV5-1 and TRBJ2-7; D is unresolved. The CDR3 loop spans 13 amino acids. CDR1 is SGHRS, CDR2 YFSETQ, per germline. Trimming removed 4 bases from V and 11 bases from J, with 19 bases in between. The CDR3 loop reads CASSPPYGAIEYF. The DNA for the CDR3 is TGCGCCAGCAGCCCCCCATACGGTGCCATAGAGTACTTC.

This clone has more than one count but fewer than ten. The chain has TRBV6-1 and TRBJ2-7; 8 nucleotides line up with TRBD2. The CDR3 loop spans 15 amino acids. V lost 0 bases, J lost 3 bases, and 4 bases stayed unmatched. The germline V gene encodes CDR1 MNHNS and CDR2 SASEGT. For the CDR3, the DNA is TGTGCCAGCAGTGAAGCAACCGGGACTAGCTACGAGCAGTACTTC. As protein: CASSEATGTSYEQYF.

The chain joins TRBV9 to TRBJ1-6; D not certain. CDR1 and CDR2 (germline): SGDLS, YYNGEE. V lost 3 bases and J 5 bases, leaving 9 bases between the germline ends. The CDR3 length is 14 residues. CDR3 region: CASSAGRDNSPLHF. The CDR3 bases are TGTGCCAGCAGCGCGGGGAGGGATAATTCACCCCTCCACTTT.

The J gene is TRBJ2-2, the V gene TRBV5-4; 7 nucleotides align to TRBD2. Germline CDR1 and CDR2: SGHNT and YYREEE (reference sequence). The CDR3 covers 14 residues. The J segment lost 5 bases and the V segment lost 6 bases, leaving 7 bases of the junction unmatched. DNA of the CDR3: TGTGCCAGCACCCTGGGGGAGGGAACCGGGGAGCTGTTTTTT. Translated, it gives CASTLGEGTGELFF.

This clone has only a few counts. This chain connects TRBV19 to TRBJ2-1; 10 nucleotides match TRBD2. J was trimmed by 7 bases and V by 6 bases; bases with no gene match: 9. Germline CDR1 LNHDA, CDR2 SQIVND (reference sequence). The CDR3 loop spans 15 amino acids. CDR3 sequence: CASRAISGGRNEQFF. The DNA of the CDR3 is TGTGCCAGTAGAGCTATTAGCGGGGGGAGGAATGAGCAGTTCTTC. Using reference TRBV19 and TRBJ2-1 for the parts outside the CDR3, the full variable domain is DGGITQSPKYLFRKEGQNVTLSCEQNLNHDAMYWYRQDPGQGLRLIYYSQIVNDFQKGDIAEGYSVSREKKESFPLTVTSAQKNPTAFYLCASRAISGGRNEQFFGPGTRLTVL.

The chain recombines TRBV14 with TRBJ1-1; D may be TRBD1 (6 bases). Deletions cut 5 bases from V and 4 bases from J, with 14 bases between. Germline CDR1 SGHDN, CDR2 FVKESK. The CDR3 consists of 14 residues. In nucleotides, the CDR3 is TGTGCCAGCAGCTGGGGGCGGGCAAGCACTGAAGCTTTCTTT. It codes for CASSWGRASTEAFF.

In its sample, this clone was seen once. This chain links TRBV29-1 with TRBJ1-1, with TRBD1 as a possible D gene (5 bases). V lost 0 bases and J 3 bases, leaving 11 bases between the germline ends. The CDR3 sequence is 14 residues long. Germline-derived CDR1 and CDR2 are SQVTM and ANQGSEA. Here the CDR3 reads CSVEDPGGDTEAFF. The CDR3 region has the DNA TGCAGCGTTGAAGATCCCGGAGGGGACACTGAAGCTTTCTTT.

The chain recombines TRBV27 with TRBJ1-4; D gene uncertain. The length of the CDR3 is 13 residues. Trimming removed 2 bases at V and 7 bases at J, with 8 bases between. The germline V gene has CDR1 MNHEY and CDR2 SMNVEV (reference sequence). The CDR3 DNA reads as TGTGCCAGCAGTTTAGTGGAGGGTGAAAAACTGTTTTTT. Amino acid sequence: CASSLVEGEKLFF. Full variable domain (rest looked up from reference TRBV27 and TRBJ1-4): EAQVTQNPRYLITVTGKKLTVTCSQNMNHEYMSWYRQDPGLGLRQIYYSMNVEVTDKGDVPEGYKVSRKEKRNFPLILESPSPNQTSLYFCASSLVEGEKLFFGSGTQLSVL.

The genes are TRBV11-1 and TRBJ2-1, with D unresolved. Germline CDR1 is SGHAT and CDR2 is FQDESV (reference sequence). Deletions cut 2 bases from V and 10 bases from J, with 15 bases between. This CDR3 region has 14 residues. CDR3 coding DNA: TGTGCCAGCAGCTTAACGCGGATTTATAACGAGCAGTTCTTC. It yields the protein CASSLTRIYNEQFF.

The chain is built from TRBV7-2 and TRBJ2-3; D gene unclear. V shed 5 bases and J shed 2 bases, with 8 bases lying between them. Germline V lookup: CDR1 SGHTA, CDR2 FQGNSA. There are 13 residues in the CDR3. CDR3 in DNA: TGTGCCAGCAGCCAGCGAGACACAGATACGCAGTATTTT. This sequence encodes CASSQRDTDTQYF.

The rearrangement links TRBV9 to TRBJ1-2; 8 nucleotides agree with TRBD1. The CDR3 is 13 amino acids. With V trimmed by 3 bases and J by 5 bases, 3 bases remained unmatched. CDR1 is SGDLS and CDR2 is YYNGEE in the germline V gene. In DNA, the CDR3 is TGTGCCAGCAGCGCGTGGACAGGGTATGGCTACACCTTC. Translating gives CASSAWTGYGYTF.

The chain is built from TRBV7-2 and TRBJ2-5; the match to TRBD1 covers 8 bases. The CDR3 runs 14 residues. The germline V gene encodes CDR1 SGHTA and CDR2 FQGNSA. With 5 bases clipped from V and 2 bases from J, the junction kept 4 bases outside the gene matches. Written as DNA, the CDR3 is TGTGCCAGCAGCACGGGACAGGTTCAAGAGACCCAGTACTTC. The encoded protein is CASSTGQVQETQYF.

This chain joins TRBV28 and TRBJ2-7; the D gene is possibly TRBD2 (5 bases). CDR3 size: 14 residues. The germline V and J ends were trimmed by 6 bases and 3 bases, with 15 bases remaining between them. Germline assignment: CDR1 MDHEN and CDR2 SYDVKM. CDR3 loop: CASRPRGRDYEQYF. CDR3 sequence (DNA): TGTGCCAGCAGACCCAGAGGACGGGACTACGAGCAGTACTTC.

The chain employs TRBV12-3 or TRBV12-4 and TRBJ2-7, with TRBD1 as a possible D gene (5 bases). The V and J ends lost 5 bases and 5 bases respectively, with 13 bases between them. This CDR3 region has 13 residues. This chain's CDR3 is CASSKDSSHEQYF. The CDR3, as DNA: TGTGCCAGCAGTAAAGACAGTTCCCACGAGCAGTACTTC.

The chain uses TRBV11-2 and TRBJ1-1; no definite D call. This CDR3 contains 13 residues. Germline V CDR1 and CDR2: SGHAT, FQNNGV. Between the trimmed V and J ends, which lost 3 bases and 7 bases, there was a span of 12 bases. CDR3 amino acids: CASSFSERREAFF. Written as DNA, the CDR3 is TGTGCCAGCAGCTTTTCCGAGAGGCGTGAAGCTTTCTTT.

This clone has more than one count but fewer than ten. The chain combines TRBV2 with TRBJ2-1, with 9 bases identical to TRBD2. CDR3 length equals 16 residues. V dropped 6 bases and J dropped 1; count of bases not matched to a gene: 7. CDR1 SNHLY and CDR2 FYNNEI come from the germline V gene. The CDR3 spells CASSDSGGYSYNEQFF. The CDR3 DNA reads TGTGCCAGCAGCGATAGCGGGGGTTATTCCTACAATGAGCAGTTCTTC.

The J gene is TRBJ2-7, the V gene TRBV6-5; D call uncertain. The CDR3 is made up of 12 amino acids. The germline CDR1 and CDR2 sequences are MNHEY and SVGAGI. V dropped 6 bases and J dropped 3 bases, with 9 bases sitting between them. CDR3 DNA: TGTGCCAGCAGGACACCTAACTACGAGCAGTACTTC. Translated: CASRTPNYEQYF.

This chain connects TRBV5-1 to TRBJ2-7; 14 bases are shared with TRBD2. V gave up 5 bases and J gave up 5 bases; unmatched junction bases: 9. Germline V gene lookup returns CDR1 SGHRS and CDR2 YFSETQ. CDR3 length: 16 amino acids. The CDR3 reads CASSSPTSGGAHEQYF. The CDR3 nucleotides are TGCGCCAGCAGTTCGCCGACTAGCGGGGGGGCTCACGAGCAGTACTTC. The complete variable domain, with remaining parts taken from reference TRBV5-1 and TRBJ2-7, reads KAGVTQTPRYLIKTRGQQVTLSCSPISGHRSVSWYQQTPGQGLQFLFEYFSETQRNKGNFPGRFSGRQFSNSRSEMNVSTLELGDSALYLCASSSPTSGGAHEQYFGPGTRLTVT.

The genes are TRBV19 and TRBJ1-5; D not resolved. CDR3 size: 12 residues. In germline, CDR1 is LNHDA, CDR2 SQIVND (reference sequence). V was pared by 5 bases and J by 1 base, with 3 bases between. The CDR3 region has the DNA TGTGCCAGTAGTTTAAGCAATCAGCCCCAGCATTTT. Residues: CASSLSNQPQHF.

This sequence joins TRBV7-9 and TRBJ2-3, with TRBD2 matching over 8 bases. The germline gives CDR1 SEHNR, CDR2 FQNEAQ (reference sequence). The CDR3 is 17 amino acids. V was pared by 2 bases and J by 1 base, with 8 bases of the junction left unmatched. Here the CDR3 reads CASSLSLRGGRTDTQYF. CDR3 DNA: TGTGCCAGCAGCTTATCTCTACGGGGGGGCCGCACAGATACGCAGTATTTT. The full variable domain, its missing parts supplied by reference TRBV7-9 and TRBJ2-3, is DTGVSQNPRHKITKRGQNVTFRCDPISEHNRLYWYRQTLGQGPEFLTYFQNEAQLEKSRLLSDRFSAERPKGSFSTLEIQRTEQGDSAMYLCASSLSLRGGRTDTQYFGPGTRLTVL.